This T cell receptor (beta chain) comes out of a study of blood T cell repertoires in COVID-19 (dated by TCRdb to the early 2020s). Study-level background: Collaborator samples came from the United States, Italy and Spain and covered acute and convalescent phases of COVID-19. The prospective study material was composed of cDNA or gDNA derived from T cells, B-cell-depleted T cells, or PBMCs. The sample metadata nearly always contained a de-identified subject ID, COVID-19 status, age in years and sex. Where HLA class I and class II types were available, the types were taken from metadata supplied by the sample provider, not from assay-based typing. Deeply sampled blood TCRbeta repertoires from subjects exposed to, actively infected with, or recovered from COVID-19 were included in the dataset. Samples were obtained from the ongoing ImmuneRACE study (first 160 participants) and from roughly 1,300 subjects provided by 6 global collaborators. The repertoires were made available in a free public database intended to serve as a resource for research on the immune response to SARS-CoV-2.

At one collaborating source in Seattle, patients were enrolled during active infection and were followed longitudinally through the course of disease. The collaborating institutions used their own protocols to collect whole blood in K2EDTA tubes. For TCRbeta analysis, collaborators shipped samples as frozen whole blood, isolated PBMCs, or DNA extracted from either of those sample types. The CDR3, cysteine through phenylalanine, is 17 amino acids long. Only the CDR3 region is kept as DNA, spanning 51 bases read in frame from base 1. CDR1 and CDR2 were assigned from the germline V gene (reference sequence) as LNHDA and SQIVND. Germline trimming amounts to 4 bases on V and 6 bases on J, with 16 as the count of junction bases outside the gene matches. What the work shows at the level of the full study, not this receptor alone: The quantity of clinical and demographic metadata differed by source and by participant and was supplied without curation.

TCRbeta CDR3 regions were amplified from genomic DNA using the immunoSEQ Assay, a bias-controlled multiplex PCR. In the source study's methods: Within the assay, amplification of reference gene primers was used to estimate how many nucleated cells each sample contained. To quantify the absolute abundance of each unique TCRbeta CDR3 rearrangement, sequence reads were collapsed and filtered. Productive Simpson clonality was computed per sample as the square root of Simpson's diversity index over productive rearrangements. TCRdb stores this immuneACCESS table with in-frame sequences only. Part of the clones is absent; in the studies checked, under half of the shortfall reflects unresolved V genes, and no reason is known for the rest. V and J calls and clone size come straight from that table; D and trimming were deduced from the DNA. The sample table holds about 250,000 clones, of which approximately 85% were seen once. The ten biggest clones cover about 0.9% of the sample.

Points on this clone: No antigen is known for it. It has no much larger one-base neighbor in the sample; base qualities were not kept.

The chain couples TRBV19 to TRBJ1-2, with 8 junctional bases fitting TRBD1. The sequence came from a human donor with COVID-19, enrolled during active disease. The donor label of this sample is uncertain. The source material was peripheral blood. The CDR3 corresponds to CASSTSSTGARANGYTF. The sequence in DNA is TGTGCCAGTAGTACCTCGTCGACAGGGGCGAGGGCGAATGGCTACACCTTC.